What follows is one T cell receptor beta chain and its context. Which antigen it targets is not known. The record has no base qualities; no much larger clone is one base away. Libraries were prepared through PCR. These reads were obtained on an Illumina iSeq 100. The authors processed their data as follows. Non-productive sequences were filtered out, and CDR3s that did not start with C, did not end with F or W, or were shorter than 7 amino acids were discarded. Similarity between CDR3 sequences was evaluated in R version 3.6.1 using Levenshtein distances (stringdist) and unrooted phylogenetic trees (ape). TCRdb itself trimmed the public reads at Q25 with fastp, ran MiXCR and retained productive beta chains. Every distinct CDR3 protein forms one entry, paired with its most common genes and DNA. For this entry, the V and J calls and clone size follow TCRdb and not the study's own pipeline. Here the sample has about 40,000 distinct CDR3 sequences; more than 30% occur a single time. The ten largest clones add up to roughly 6% of the sample.

This sample was included in a study of vaccination and CD4 T cells after COVID-19 (dated by TCRdb to 2022 to 2024). Study-wide context: Every convalescent patient had a positive nasal swab PCR test for SARS-CoV-2, with mild disease in roughly nine patients and severe disease in one. In under twelve COVID-19 convalescent patients and 4 infection-naive healthy vaccine recipients, researchers compared the spike-specific CD4+ TCR repertoire from before mRNA vaccination with the repertoire from after. Post-COVID blood samples from convalescent patients were collected a median of around 110 days after diagnosis, with a range of 35 to 161 days. Post-vaccine blood samples were taken a median of about 72 days after the second vaccine dose, with a range of about 13 to 250 days. For a few convalescent patients, samples were collected at an early post-vaccination timepoint (day 14) as well as at a late post-vaccination timepoint (days 161 to 241). Six males and four females were included in the convalescent cohort, with two Hispanic individuals, seven Caucasians, two Asians and one multiracial person represented. Two doses of either the Pfizer-BioNTech BNT162b2 vaccine (n=8) or the Moderna mRNA-1273 vaccine (n=2) were administered to participants. The research as a whole found: In convalescent patients, a median roughly 87% of post-vaccine SARS-CoV-2-reactive clones were detected only after vaccination, and vaccine-specific priming was suggested by this finding. Only a relatively small number of convalescent patients were included in the study, and early timepoints following natural infection were not analyzed. The median count of SARS-CoV-2-reactive clonotypes went up from 20 to 25 after infection to about 40 after vaccination, although the change was not significant. Of the vaccine-specific clones in convalescent patients, 304 of 307, or nearly all, reacted only to SARS-CoV-2 spike and did not cross-react with common cold coronaviruses.

Sample time point, as interpreted from the label and publication: late sampling 161 to 241 days after vaccination in a few convalescent patients. Positive SARS-CoV-2 PCR tests in the convalescent patients dated from March to December 2020, before Alpha, Beta and Delta variants emerged in the United States. PBMCs were separated from whole blood using Ficoll-Paque Plus gradient centrifugation and then either used fresh or cryopreserved at -140C. Reading the germline V gene (reference sequence) gives CDR1 DFQATT and CDR2 SNEGSKA. Reading from cysteine to phenylalanine, the CDR3 counts 15 amino acids. CDR3 DNA is the only sequence kept; it has 45 bases, read in frame from the first base. Relative to germline, V is missing 3 bases and J is missing 12 bases, with 16 bases of the junction outside any gene match.

The sequence links TRBV20-1 to TRBJ2-1, and TRBD2 aligns with 8 junction nucleotides. The sample consisted of CD4+ T cells from blood, taken about 7 months after SARS-CoV-2 vaccination. The sequence came from a human donor who had recovered from COVID-19. This receptor carries the CDR3 CSASQGTSNDGGQFF. The sequenced DNA: TGCAGTGCTAGCCAGGGGACTAGTAATGACGGGGGGCAGTTCTTC.